The source of this T cell receptor beta chain is a study of CD4+ T cells in melanoma. The method was immunoSEQ multiplex PCR; TCRdb's version includes in-frame clones alone and lacks a portion of them. The repertoire holds about 15,000 clones, with approximately 62% as singletons. The CDR3 contains 14 residues. CDR1 SGHTA and CDR2 FQGTGA come from the germline V gene. Trimming stripped 4 bases from V and 4 bases from J, with 10 bases between. This chain joins TRBV7-3 and TRBJ2-2; D gene uncertain. The sample consisted of cells from a culture (not recorded whether cultured in vitro). This TCR was recovered from a human donor with melanoma. The CDR3 nucleotides are TGTGCCAGCAGCTCCGGGTCCCCCACCGGGGAGCTGTTTTTT. Translated: CASSSGSPTGELFF. Looking up the rest from reference TRBV7-3 and TRBJ2-2 gives the full variable domain: GAGVSQTPSNKVTEKGKYVELRCDPISGHTALYWYRQSLGQGPEFLIYFQGTGAADDSGLPNDRFFAVRPEGSVSTLKIQRTERGDSAVYLCASSSGSPTGELFFGEGSRLTVL.